The 11 T cell receptor beta chains reported below all come from one sample, sequenced in a study of cytomegalovirus exposure and HLA in healthy donors. PCR was performed using 60 Vbeta and 13 Jbeta primers. Method: immunoSEQ multiplex PCR; TCRdb's copy keeps in-frame clones and lacks some. The table has roughly 200,000 clones, under 85% seen once. Specimen: PBMCs. All receptors derive from a male donor in good health and CMV-seronegative.

The chain carries TRBV5-1 and TRBJ2-3; 9 nucleotides align to TRBD1. J gave up 4 bases and V 2 bases, and 5 bases lay outside the gene matches. CDR1 and CDR2 (germline): SGHRS, YFSETQ. The CDR3 totals 15 residues. In DNA, the CDR3 is TGCGCCAGCAGCTTCGACAGGGGGAAGGCAGATACGCAGTATTTT. It specifies CASSFDRGKADTQYF. Using reference TRBV5-1 and TRBJ2-3 for the parts outside the CDR3, the full variable domain is KAGVTQTPRYLIKTRGQQVTLSCSPISGHRSVSWYQQTPGQGLQFLFEYFSETQRNKGNFPGRFSGRQFSNSRSEMNVSTLELGDSALYLCASSFDRGKADTQYFGPGTRLTVL.

This chain connects TRBV2 to TRBJ1-5; D is undetermined. The CDR3 has 15 residues. V was pared by 3 bases and J by 6 bases, with 15 bases between. Germline CDR1 is SNHLY and CDR2 is FYNNEI. In DNA, the CDR3 is TGTGCCAGCAGTGATGGGCCGGTGAACATTCAGCCCCAGCATTTT. It codes for CASSDGPVNIQPQHF.

As DNA, the CDR3 is TGTGCCAGCACGGGTCTTTTGATCACCGGGGAGCTGTTTTTT. Translating it yields CASTGLLITGELFF. The chain couples TRBV27 to TRBJ2-2; D call uncertain. The germline V and J ends were trimmed by 7 bases and 4 bases, with 13 bases remaining between them. The CDR3 runs 14 residues. Per germline, CDR1 MNHEY and CDR2 SMNVEV (reference sequence).

This clone has just one count. Germline and junction disagree at one end, which may indicate a read error. The V gene is TRBV15, the J gene TRBJ1-2; tentatively, D is TRBD1 (5 bases). Germline V gene data show CDR1 as LNHNV and CDR2 as YYDKDF (reference sequence). This CDR3 spans 15 amino acids. The DNA of the CDR3 is TGTGCCATCAGCTTCGGGTCCCCGGGGGACTATGGCTACACCTTC. This gives the protein CAISFGSPGDYGYTF.

The chain links TRBV5-8 to TRBJ1-4; 7 bases match TRBD1. The CDR3 contains 16 residues. Germline-derived CDR1 and CDR2 are SGHTS and YDEGEE. With V trimmed by 6 bases and J by 3 bases, 11 bases remained unmatched. CDR3: CASILMTGLSNEKLFF. CDR3 nucleotides: TGTGCCAGCATACTAATGACAGGGCTGTCTAATGAAAAACTGTTTTTT.

The V call is TRBV19, the J call TRBJ2-6; D ambiguous. Germline V CDR1 and CDR2: LNHDA, SQIVND (reference sequence). Trimming stripped 1 base from V and 0 bases from J, with 7 bases between. There are 16 residues in the CDR3. The CDR3 DNA is TGTGCCAGTAGTATAGTTCCCAACTCTGGGGCCAACGTCCTGACTTTC. Translated: CASSIVPNSGANVLTF.

Only a few counts were recorded for this clone. V and J are TRBV10-1 and TRBJ1-5; 8 bases agree with TRBD1. In germline, CDR1 is WNHNN, CDR2 SYGVQD (reference sequence). The CDR3 extends over 13 amino acids. After removal of 5 bases from V and 7 bases from J, the junction contained 4 bases not matched to a gene. CDR3 amino acids: CASSQGARQPQHF. As DNA, the CDR3 is TGCGCCAGCAGTCAGGGGGCGAGGCAGCCCCAGCATTTT.

The chain recombines TRBV5-6 with TRBJ2-2; D unclear. Germline CDR1 and CDR2: SGHDT and YYEEEE. This CDR3 contains 13 residues. V was trimmed by 4 bases and J by 4 bases, leaving 8 bases between them. CDR3 amino acids: CASSPMATGELFF. The CDR3 bases are TGTGCCAGCAGCCCGATGGCCACCGGGGAGCTGTTTTTT.

CDR3 in amino acids: CASRVSGSGNDEQFF. CDR3 DNA: TGTGCCAGCAGGGTTAGCGGGAGTGGTAATGATGAGCAGTTCTTC. The rearrangement joins TRBV2 to TRBJ2-1; 9 bases align to TRBD2. The CDR3 totals 15 residues. V shed 6 bases, J shed 8 bases, and the junction held 11 bases outside the gene matches. Germline CDR1 SNHLY, CDR2 FYNNEI.

The sample holds one count of this clone. The chain employs TRBV7-8 and TRBJ2-1, with a tentative D call TRBD1 (5 bases). This CDR3 has 15 residues. Germline-derived CDR1 and CDR2 are SGHVS and FQNEAQ. Trimming removed 2 bases at V and 3 bases at J, with 11 bases between. DNA for the CDR3: TGTGCCAGCAGCTTATGGGGCGGTAACTACAATGAGCAGTTCTTC. As protein: CASSLWGGNYNEQFF.

The chain recombines TRBV9 with TRBJ2-2; 7 nucleotides align to TRBD1. Germline V lookup: CDR1 SGDLS, CDR2 YYNGEE. J lost 2 bases, V lost 1 base, and 2 bases had no gene match. The CDR3 extends over 15 amino acids. The CDR3 DNA reads as TGTGCCAGCAGCGTAAGGACAGGCAACACCGGGGAGCTGTTTTTT. Amino acids: CASSVRTGNTGELFF.